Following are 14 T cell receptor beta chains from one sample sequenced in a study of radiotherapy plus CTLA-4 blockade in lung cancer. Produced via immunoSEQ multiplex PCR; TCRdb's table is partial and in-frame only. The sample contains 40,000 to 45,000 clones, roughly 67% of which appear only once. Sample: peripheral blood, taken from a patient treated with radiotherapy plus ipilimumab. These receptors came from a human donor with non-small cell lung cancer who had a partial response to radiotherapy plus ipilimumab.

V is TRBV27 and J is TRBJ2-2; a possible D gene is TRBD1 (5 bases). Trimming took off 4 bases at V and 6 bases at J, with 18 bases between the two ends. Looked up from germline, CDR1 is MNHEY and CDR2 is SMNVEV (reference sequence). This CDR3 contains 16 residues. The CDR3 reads CASSSNQDSRAGELFF. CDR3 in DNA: TGTGCCAGCAGTTCGAACCAAGACAGTCGGGCCGGGGAGCTGTTTTTT.

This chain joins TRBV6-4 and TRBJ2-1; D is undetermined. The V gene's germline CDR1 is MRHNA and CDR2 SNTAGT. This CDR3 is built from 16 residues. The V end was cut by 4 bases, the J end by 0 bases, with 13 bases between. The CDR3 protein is CASSVHSTGSYNEQFF. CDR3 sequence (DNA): TGTGCCAGCAGTGTCCACTCCACGGGCTCCTACAATGAGCAGTTCTTC.

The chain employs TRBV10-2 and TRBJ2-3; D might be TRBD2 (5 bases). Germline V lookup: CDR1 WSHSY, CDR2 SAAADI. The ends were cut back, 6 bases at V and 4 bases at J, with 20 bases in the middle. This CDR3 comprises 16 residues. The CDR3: CASSRGSGSGPDTQYF. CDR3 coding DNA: TGCGCCAGCAGCCGAGGCAGTGGGAGCGGCCCAGATACGCAGTATTTT.

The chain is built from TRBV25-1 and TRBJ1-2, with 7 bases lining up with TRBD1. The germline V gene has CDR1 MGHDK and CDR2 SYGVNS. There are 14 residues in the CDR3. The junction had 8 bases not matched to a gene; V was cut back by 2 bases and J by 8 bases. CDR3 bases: TGTGCCAGCAGTGAAGGAGACAGGGCTCGCGGCTACACCTTC. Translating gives CASSEGDRARGYTF.

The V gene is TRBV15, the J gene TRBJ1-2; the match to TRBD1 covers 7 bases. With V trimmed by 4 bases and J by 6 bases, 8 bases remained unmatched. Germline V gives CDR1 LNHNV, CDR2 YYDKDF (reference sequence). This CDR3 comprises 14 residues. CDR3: CATSTRQGEDGYTF. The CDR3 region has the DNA TGTGCCACCAGCACCCGACAGGGAGAAGATGGCTACACCTTC.

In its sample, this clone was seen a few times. This CDR3 is CASSLSRGMELFF. CDR3 DNA sequence: TGTGCCAGCAGTTTATCCAGGGGCATGGAGCTGTTTTTT. The rearrangement links TRBV27 to TRBJ2-2; possible D gene TRBD1, 6 bases. This CDR3 spans 13 amino acids. Between the trimmed V and J ends, which lost 0 bases and 10 bases, there was a span of 9 bases. Germline loops: CDR1 MNHEY, CDR2 SMNVEV (reference sequence).

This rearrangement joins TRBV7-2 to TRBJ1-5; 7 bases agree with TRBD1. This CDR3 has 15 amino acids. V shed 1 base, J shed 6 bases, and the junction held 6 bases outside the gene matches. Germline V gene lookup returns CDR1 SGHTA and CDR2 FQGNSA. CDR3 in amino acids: CASSLGGGDGQPQHF. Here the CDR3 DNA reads TGTGCCAGCAGCTTAGGAGGGGGCGACGGTCAGCCCCAGCATTTT.

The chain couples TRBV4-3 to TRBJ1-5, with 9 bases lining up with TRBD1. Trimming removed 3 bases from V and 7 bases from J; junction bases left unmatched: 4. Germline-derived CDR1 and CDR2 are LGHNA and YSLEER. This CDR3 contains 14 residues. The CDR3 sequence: CASSHRQGEQPQHF. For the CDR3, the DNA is TGCGCCAGCAGCCATCGACAGGGGGAACAGCCCCAGCATTTT.

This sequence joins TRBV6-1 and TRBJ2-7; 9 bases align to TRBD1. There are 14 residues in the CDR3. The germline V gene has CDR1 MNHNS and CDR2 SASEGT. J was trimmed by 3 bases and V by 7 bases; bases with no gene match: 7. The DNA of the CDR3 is TGTGCCAGCAAGGACGGACAGGGGAGCTACGAGCAGTACTTC. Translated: CASKDGQGSYEQYF.

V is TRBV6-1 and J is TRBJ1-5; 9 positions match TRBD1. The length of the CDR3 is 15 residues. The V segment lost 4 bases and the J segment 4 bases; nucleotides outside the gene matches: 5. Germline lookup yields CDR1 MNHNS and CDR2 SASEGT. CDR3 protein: CASSAAGTGNQPQHF. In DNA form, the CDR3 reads TGTGCCAGCAGTGCAGCCGGGACAGGGAATCAGCCCCAGCATTTT.

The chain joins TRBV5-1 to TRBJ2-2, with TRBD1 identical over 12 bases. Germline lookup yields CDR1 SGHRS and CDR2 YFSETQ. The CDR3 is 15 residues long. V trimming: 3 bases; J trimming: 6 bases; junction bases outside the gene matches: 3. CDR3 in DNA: TGCGCCAGCAGCTCCGGGACAGGGGGCCCCGGGGAGCTGTTTTTT. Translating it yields CASSSGTGGPGELFF.

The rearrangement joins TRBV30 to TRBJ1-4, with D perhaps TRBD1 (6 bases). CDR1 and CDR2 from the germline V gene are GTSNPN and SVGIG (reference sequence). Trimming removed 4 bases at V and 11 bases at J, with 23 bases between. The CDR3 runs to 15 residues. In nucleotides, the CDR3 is TGTGCCTGGACCCCTTATCGCAGGGGAGTCGGCAAACTGTTTTTT. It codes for CAWTPYRRGVGKLFF.

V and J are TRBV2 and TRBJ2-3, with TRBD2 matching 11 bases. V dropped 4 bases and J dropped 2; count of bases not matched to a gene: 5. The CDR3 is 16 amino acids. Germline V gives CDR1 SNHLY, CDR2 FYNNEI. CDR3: CASSGLAGGTTDTQYF. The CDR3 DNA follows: TGTGCCAGCAGTGGGCTAGCGGGGGGTACCACAGATACGCAGTATTTT.

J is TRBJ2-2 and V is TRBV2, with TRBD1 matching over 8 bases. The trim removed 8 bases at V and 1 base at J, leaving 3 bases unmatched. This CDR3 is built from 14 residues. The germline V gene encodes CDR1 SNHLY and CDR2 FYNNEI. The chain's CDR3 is CASGQGGNTGELFF. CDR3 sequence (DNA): TGTGCCAGCGGACAGGGCGGGAACACCGGGGAGCTGTTTTTT.